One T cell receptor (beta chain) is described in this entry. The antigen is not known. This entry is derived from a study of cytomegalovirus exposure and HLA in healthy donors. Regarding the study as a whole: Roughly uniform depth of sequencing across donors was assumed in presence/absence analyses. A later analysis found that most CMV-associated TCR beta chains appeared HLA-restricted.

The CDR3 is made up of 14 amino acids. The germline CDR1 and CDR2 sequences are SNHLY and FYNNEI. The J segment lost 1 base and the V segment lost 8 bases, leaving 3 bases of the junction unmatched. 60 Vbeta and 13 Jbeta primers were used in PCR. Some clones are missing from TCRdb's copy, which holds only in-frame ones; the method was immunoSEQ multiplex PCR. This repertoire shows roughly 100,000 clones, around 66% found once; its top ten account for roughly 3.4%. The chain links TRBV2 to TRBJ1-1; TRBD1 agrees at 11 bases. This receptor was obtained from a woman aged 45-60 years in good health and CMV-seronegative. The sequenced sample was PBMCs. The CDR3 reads CASGQGAWNTEAFF. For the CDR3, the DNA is TGTGCCAGCGGACAGGGGGCTTGGAACACTGAAGCTTTCTTT.